The TCR beta chain under discussion was sequenced for a study of T cell responses to AZD1222 COVID-19 vaccine. Study at large: Second-dose groups at about 4 or about 12 weeks were pooled.

Only in-frame clones appear in the TCRdb table, and some are missing; sequencing was by immunoSEQ multiplex PCR. Found here are about 97,000 clones, 90% of them singletons; the top ten hold 1% to 1.5%. V was shortened by 7 bases and J by 8 bases, with 15 bases between the two germline ends. Germline-derived CDR1 and CDR2 are MDHEN and SYDVKM. CDR3 length equals 13 residues. The sequencing used peripheral blood, collected on day 0 of AZD1222 vaccination. This sequence was found in an adult in good health. The chain couples TRBV28 to TRBJ1-5; the D gene is possibly TRBD1 (5 bases). The CDR3 DNA is TGTGCCAGCACCTCTCAGGGTTTGGAGCCCCAGCATTTT. It translates to CASTSQGLEPQHF.